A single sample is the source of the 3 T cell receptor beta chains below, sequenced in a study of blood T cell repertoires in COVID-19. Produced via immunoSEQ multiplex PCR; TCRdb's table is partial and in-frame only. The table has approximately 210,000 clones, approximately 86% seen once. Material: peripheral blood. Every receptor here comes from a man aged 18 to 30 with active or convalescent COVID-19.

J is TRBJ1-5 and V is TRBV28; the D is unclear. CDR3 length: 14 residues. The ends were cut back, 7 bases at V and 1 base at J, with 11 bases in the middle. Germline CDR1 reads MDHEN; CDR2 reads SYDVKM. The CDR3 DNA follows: TGTGCCAGCACCCAGACCGGGAGCAATCAGCCCCAGCATTTT. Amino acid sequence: CASTQTGSNQPQHF.

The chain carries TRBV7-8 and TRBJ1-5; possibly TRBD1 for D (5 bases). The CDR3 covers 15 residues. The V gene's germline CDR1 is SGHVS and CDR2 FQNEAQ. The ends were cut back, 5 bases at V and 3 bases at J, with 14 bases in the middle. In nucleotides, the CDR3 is TGTGCCAGCAGCCTTAAAAGACAGCTCAATCAGCCCCAGCATTTT. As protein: CASSLKRQLNQPQHF.

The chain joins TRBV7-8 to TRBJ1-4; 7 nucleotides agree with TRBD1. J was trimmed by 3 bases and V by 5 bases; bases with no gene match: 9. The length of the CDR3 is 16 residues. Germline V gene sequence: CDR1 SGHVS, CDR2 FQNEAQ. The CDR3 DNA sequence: TGTGCCAGCAGCAAACCACGACAGGGCCCTAATGAAAAACTGTTTTTT. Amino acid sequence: CASSKPRQGPNEKLFF.